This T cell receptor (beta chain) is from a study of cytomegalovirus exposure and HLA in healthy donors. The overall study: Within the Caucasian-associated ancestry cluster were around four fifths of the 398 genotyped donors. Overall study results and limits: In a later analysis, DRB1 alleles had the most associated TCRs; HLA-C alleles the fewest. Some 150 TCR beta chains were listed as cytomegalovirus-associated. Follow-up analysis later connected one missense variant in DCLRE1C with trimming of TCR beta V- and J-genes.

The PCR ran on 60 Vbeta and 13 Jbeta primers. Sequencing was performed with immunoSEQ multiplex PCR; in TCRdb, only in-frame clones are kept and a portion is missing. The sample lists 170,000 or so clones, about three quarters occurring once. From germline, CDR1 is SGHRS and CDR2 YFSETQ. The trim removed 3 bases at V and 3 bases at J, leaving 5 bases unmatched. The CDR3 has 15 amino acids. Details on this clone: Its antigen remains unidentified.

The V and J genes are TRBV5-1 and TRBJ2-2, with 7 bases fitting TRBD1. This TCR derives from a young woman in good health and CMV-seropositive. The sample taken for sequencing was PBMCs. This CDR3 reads CASSSLDRDTGELFF. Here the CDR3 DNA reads TGCGCCAGCAGCTCCCTCGACAGGGACACCGGGGAGCTGTTTTTT. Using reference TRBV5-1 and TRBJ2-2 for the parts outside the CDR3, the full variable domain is KAGVTQTPRYLIKTRGQQVTLSCSPISGHRSVSWYQQTPGQGLQFLFEYFSETQRNKGNFPGRFSGRQFSNSRSEMNVSTLELGDSALYLCASSSLDRDTGELFFGEGSRLTVL.